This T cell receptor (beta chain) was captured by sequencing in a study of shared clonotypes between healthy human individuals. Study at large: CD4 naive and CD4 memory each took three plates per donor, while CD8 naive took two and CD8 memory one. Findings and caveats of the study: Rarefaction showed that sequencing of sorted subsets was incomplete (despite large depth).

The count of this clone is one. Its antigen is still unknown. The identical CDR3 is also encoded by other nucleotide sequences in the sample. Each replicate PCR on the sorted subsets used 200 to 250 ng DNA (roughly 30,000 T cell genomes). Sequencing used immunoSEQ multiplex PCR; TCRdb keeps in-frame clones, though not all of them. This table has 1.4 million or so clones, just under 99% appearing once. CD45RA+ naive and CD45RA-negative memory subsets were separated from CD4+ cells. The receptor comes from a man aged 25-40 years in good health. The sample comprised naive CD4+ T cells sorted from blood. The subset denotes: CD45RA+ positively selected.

For the CDR3, the DNA is TGCGCCAGCAGCTTGGGACAGGGTGACACCATATATTTT. It codes for CASSLGQGDTIYF. V and J are TRBV5-1 and TRBJ1-3, with 7 bases lining up with TRBD1. The CDR3 runs 13 residues. Germline V gene sequence: CDR1 SGHRS, CDR2 YFSETQ. V gave up 0 bases and J gave up 8 bases; unmatched junction bases: 2.